Listed here are 3 T cell receptor beta chains from one sample, sequenced in a study of cytomegalovirus exposure and HLA in healthy donors. The PCR contained 60 Vbeta and 13 Jbeta primers. Profiling relied on immunoSEQ multiplex PCR, and the TCRdb table lists in-frame clones only, not all of them. The repertoire holds roughly 100,000 clones, with 70% to 80% as singletons. The sequenced material came from PBMCs. The receptors here all came from a female donor in good health and CMV-seropositive.

The chain joins TRBV19 to TRBJ2-1; unclear D gene. Deletions cut 0 bases from V and 4 bases from J, with 7 bases between. This CDR3 spans 14 amino acids. CDR1 and CDR2 (germline): LNHDA, SQIVND (reference sequence). CDR3 region: CASSIDVGYNEQFF. As DNA, the CDR3 is TGTGCCAGTAGTATAGATGTCGGGTACAATGAGCAGTTCTTC.

CDR3: CASSQLTGNSPLHF. The CDR3 DNA is TGTGCCAGCAGCCAATTGACAGGGAATTCACCCCTCCACTTT. The chain couples TRBV4-2 to TRBJ1-6; 7 nucleotides align to TRBD1. This CDR3 is 14 amino acids long. Per the germline V gene, CDR1 is LGHNA and CDR2 is YNFKEQ. Trimming took 2 bases from V and 7 from J; bases not matched to a gene: 2.

This chain links TRBV5-1 with TRBJ1-2; D gene unclear. Trimming removed 0 bases at V and 0 bases at J, with 6 bases between. In germline, CDR1 is SGHRS, CDR2 YFSETQ. This CDR3 has 14 amino acids. The CDR3 sequence is CASSLDTSNYGYTF. CDR3 sequence (DNA): TGCGCCAGCAGCTTGGACACCTCTAACTATGGCTACACCTTC.